The rows below give T cell receptor beta chains drawn from one sample of a study of patients and donors after allogeneic stem cell transplantation. From the RT-PCR reads, TCRdb called clonotypes with MiXCR, one entry per CDR3 protein. The sample lists some 880,000 distinct CDR3 sequences, 18% occurring once. The sequenced material came from blood, either unsorted or a sorted T cell fraction (not recorded which). The source of these receptors is a human donor who was either an allogeneic HSCT recipient or a stem cell or donor lymphocyte infusion donor (not recorded which). It is not recorded whose cells these are; they may come from a transplant donor. Each CDR3 is given with its conserved first and last residue. The order of the fields is D gene, CDR3 length, J gene, clone size, V gene, CDR3 protein, CDR3 DNA. D genes are given only for firm matches. A clone size is listed for some rows: how often the clone was seen (once, few, many), or a class if it is expanded.

>-|14|TRBJ2-3|-|TRBV7-2
CASSLRRPSDTQYF
TGTGCCAGCAGCTTACGCCGGCCTTCAGATACGCAGTATTTT
>TRBD1|16|TRBJ2-2|few|TRBV6-1
CASKTGGARSTGELFF
TGTGCCAGCAAAACAGGGGGCGCTAGGAGTACCGGGGAGCTGTTTTTT
>-|13|TRBJ2-7|few|TRBV30
CAWSLVKDYGQYF
TGTGCCTGGAGCCTGGTAAAGGACTACGGGCAGTACTTC
>-|15|TRBJ2-3|-|TRBV6-1
CASSRDQSSTDTQYF
TGTGCCAGCAGTCGGGACCAATCCAGCACAGATACGCAGTATTTT
>-|12|TRBJ2-5|many|TRBV20-1
CSARDDRETQYF
TGCAGTGCTAGAGATGATCGGGAGACCCAGTACTTC
>-|13|TRBJ1-5|few|TRBV6-1
CASSGESYQPQHF
TGTGCCAGCAGTGGAGAGTCCTATCAGCCCCAGCATTTT
>-|14|TRBJ1-5|-|TRBV7-9
CASIAEGINQPQHF
TGTGCCAGCATCGCTGAGGGGATTAATCAGCCCCAGCATTTT
>TRBD1|17|TRBJ1-2|-|TRBV12-3/TRBV12-4
CASSRGQRFPMMGGYTF
TGTGCCAGCAGCCGGGGACAGCGATTTCCAATGATGGGAGGCTACACCTTC
>-|13|TRBJ2-1|-|TRBV7-9
CASSSENYNEQFF
TGTGCCAGCAGCTCAGAAAACTACAATGAGCAGTTCTTC
>-|14|TRBJ2-7|-|TRBV5-8
CASSPDRVPYEQYF
TGTGCCAGCAGCCCAGACCGGGTCCCCTACGAGCAGTACTTC
>-|13|TRBJ2-5|few|TRBV7-8
CASSTVGEETQYF
TGTGCCAGCAGCACAGTCGGAGAAGAGACCCAGTACTTC
>TRBD1|15|TRBJ1-2|few|TRBV6-5
CASSYSTGQGGGYTF
TGTGCCAGCAGTTACTCGACTGGGCAGGGGGGGGGCTACACCTTC
>-|12|TRBJ2-2|-|TRBV9
CASSTGYGELFF
TGTGCCAGCAGCACCGGGTACGGGGAGCTGTTTTTT
>-|15|TRBJ1-5|-|TRBV20-1
CSARDLRNSNQPQHF
TGCAGTGCTAGAGATTTGCGGAATAGCAATCAGCCCCAGCATTTT
>-|14|TRBJ1-1|-|TRBV2
CASSTEGVSKGAFF
TGTGCCAGCAGTACGGAGGGGGTGAGCAAAGGAGCTTTCTTT
>-|14|TRBJ1-2|few|TRBV3-1
CASSSGPGAGGYTF
TGTGCCAGCAGCAGTGGTCCGGGGGCGGGAGGCTACACCTTC
>-|14|TRBJ2-3|few|TRBV7-2
CASSLVAGKDTQYF
TGTGCCAGCAGCTTAGTCGCAGGGAAGGATACGCAGTATTTT
>-|16|TRBJ2-3|many|TRBV25-1
CASQTGPGWRIDTQYF
TGTGCCAGCCAGACCGGGCCAGGTTGGCGGATAGATACGCAGTATTTT
>-|11|TRBJ2-1|-|TRBV6-5
CATLVRNEQFF
TGTGCCACCCTGGTCCGCAATGAGCAGTTCTTC
>-|15|TRBJ1-2|-|TRBV9
CASRRSRGGAGGYTF
TGTGCCAGCAGACGTAGTCGCGGGGGCGCCGGTGGCTACACCTTC